The present entry profiles one T cell receptor beta chain with its context. The data belong to a study of T cell changes during pregnancy in multiple sclerosis. With 5 bases removed from V and 7 bases from J, the gap between germline ends came to 17 bases. Germline V gene data show CDR1 as MNHEY and CDR2 as SMNVEV (reference sequence). The CDR3 length is 15 residues. Measured with immunoSEQ multiplex PCR; TCRdb has only the in-frame clones, and not every one. The sample contains 75,000 to 90,000 clones, about nine tenths of which appear only once. Sequencing used PBMCs, obtained in the first trimester of pregnancy. This chain links TRBV27 with TRBJ1-4; D gene unclear. This clonotype originated in a female donor in good health, serving as a control in a pregnancy study. Some clones in this sample may be carry-over from other donors' samples. The CDR3 region has the DNA TGTGCCAGCAGTCCTCGGAACTCCAGAGGTGAAAAACTGTTTTTT. Amino acid sequence: CASSPRNSRGEKLFF.